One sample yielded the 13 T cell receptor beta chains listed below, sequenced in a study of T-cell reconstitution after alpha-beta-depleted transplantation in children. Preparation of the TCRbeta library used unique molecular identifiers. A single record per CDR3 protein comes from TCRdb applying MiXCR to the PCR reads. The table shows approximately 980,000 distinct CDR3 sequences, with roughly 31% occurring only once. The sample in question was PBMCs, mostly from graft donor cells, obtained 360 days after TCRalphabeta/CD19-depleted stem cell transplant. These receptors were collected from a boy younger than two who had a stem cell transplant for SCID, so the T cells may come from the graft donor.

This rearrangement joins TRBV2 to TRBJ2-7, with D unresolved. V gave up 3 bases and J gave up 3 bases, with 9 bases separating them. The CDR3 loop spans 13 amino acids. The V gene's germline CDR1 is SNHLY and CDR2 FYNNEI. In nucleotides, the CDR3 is TGTGCCAGCAGTGATTTTACCAGCTACGAGCAGTACTTC. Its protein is CASSDFTSYEQYF.

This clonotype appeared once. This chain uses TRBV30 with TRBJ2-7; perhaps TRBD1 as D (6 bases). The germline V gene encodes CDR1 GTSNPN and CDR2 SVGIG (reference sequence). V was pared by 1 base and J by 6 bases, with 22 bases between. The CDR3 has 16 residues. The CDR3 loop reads CAWSGDTRLLLSEQYF. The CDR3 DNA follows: TGTGCCTGGAGTGGGGACACTCGACTCCTACTATCCGAGCAGTACTTC. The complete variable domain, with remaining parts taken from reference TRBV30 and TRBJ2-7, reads SQTIHQWPATLVQPVGSPLSLECTVEGTSNPNLYWYRQAAGRGLQLLFYSVGIGQISSEVPQNLSASRPQDRQFILSSKKLLLSDSGFYLCAWSGDTRLLLSEQYFGPGTRLTVT.

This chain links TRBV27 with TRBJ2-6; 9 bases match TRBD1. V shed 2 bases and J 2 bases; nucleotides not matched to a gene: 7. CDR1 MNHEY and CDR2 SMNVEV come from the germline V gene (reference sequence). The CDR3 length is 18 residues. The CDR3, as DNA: TGTGCCAGCAGTTTAGGGGGACAGGGTAGCGCTGGGGCCAACGTCCTGACTTTC. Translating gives CASSLGGQGSAGANVLTF.

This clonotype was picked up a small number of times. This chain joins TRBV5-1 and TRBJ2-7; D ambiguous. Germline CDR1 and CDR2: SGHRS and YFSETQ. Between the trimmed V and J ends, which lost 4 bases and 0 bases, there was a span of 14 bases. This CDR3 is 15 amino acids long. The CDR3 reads CASSPGRSSSYEQYF. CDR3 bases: TGCGCCAGCAGCCCCGGGCGGTCGAGCTCCTACGAGCAGTACTTC.

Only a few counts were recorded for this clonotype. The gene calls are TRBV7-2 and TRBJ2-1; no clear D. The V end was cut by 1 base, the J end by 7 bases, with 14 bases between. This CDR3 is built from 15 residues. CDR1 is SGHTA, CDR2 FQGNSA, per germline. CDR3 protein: CASSLVTTGPNEQFF. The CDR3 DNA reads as TGTGCCAGCAGCTTAGTAACTACGGGCCCTAATGAGCAGTTCTTC.

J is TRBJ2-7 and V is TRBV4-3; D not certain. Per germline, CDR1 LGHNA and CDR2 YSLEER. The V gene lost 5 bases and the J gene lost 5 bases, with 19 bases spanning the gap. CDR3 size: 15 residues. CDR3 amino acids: CASSDVGLRDNEQYF. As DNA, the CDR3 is TGCGCCAGCAGCGACGTCGGGCTAAGGGATAACGAGCAGTACTTC.

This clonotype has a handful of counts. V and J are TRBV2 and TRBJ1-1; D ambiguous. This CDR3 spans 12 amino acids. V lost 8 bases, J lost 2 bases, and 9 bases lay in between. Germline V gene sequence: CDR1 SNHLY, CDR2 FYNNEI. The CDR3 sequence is CASVHLNTEAFF. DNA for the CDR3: TGTGCCAGCGTGCACCTTAACACTGAAGCTTTCTTT.

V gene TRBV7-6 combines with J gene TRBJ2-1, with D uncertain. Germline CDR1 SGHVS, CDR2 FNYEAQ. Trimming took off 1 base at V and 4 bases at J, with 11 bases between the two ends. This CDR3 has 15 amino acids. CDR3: CASSLGPGIYNEQFF. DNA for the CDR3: TGTGCCAGCAGCTTAGGGCCAGGAATTTACAATGAGCAGTTCTTC.

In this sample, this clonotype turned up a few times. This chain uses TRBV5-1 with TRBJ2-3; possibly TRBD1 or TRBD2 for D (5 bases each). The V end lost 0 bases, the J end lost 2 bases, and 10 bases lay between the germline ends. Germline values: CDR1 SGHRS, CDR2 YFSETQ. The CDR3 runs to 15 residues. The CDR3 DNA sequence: TGCGCCAGCAGCTTGGCACCGGGGCTCACAGATACGCAGTATTTT. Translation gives CASSLAPGLTDTQYF.

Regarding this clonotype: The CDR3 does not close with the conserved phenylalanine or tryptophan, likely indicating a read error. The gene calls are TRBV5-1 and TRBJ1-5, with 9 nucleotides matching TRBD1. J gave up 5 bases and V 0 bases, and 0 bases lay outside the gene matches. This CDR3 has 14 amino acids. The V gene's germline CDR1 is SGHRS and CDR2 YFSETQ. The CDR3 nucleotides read TGCGCCAGCAGCTTGGGGACAGGGGATCAGCCCCAGCATTGT. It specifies CASSLGTGDQPQHC.

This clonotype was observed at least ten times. In DNA form, the CDR3 reads TGTGCCAGCAGCCCGACCTGGGGGCCCCTCCACTTT. Residues: CASSPTWGPLHF. V and J are TRBV28 and TRBJ1-6; possibly TRBD1 for D (5 bases). The CDR3 spans 12 residues. Germline V CDR1 and CDR2: MDHEN, SYDVKM. V was pared by 6 bases and J by 13 bases, with 13 bases between.

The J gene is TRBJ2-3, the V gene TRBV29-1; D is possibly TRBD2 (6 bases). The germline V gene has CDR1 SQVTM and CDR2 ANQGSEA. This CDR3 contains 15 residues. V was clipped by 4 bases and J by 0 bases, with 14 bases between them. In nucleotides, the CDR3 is TGCAGCGTTGGTCGAACCGGGGGAAGCACAGATACGCAGTATTTT. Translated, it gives CSVGRTGGSTDTQYF.

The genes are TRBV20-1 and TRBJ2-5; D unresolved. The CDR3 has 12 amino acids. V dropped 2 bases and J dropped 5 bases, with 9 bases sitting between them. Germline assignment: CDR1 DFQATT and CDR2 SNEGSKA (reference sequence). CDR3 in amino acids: CSARSGLETQYF. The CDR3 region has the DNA TGCAGTGCTAGAAGTGGGCTTGAGACCCAGTACTTC.